This TCR beta chain was recorded in a study of cytomegalovirus exposure and HLA in healthy donors. For this clone: Its antigen is unknown.

The PCR employed 60 Vbeta primers together with 13 Jbeta primers. This table comes from immunoSEQ multiplex PCR, and its TCRdb copy is limited to in-frame clones, with some not included. The repertoire holds about 160,000 clones, roughly 82% seen once, with 2.5% to 3% in the top ten. Findings of the study overall: Later, an analysis showed that TCR beta chains associated with HLA were more clonally expanded than others that were equally common.

This CDR3 has 13 amino acids. Germline V gene sequence: CDR1 SNHLY, CDR2 FYNNEI. Trimming took 4 bases from V and 0 from J, leaving 6 bases between them. The sequenced sample was PBMCs. The chain couples TRBV2 to TRBJ2-5; a weak D match, TRBD2 (5 bases). This clonotype originated in a woman aged 45 to 65 in good health and CMV-seropositive. CDR3 loop: CASSGEYQETQYF. The CDR3 bases are TGTGCCAGCAGTGGGGAGTACCAAGAGACCCAGTACTTC.